The entry that follows covers one T cell receptor beta chain sequence. The sample comes from a study of blood T cell repertoires in COVID-19. Background on the study: Samples came from the United States, Italy and Spain, spanning acute and convalescent COVID-19.

The cohort comprised adults aged roughly 18 to 95 years residing in 20 to 30 US areas. Donors in Cohort 3 who had recovered were those with two negative PCRs, healthcare professional clearance, or resolution of their symptoms. Per the study methods: Reference gene primer amplification yielded estimated nucleated cell counts. Only in-frame clones appear in the TCRdb table, and some are missing; sequencing was by immunoSEQ multiplex PCR. V, J and clone size derive from that table, while D and trimming were established from the DNA sequence. The sample lists about 400,000 clones, less than 90% occurring once. This CDR3 spans 15 amino acids. The V gene end was trimmed by 6 bases and the J gene end by 5 bases; junction bases not matched to a gene: 9. CDR1 MDHEN and CDR2 SYDVKM come from the germline V gene.

What was sequenced was PBMCs or T cells enriched from blood (not recorded which). This sequence was found in a woman aged 25-40 years who had recovered from COVID-19. The rearrangement links TRBV28 to TRBJ2-1; the match to TRBD1 covers 8 bases. The CDR3 protein is CASRGPGQENNEQFF. The DNA of the CDR3 is TGTGCCAGCAGGGGTCCGGGACAGGAGAACAATGAGCAGTTCTTC.